The 27 T cell receptor beta chains below all came from one sample that was sequenced in a study of blood T cell repertoires in COVID-19. Libraries were prepared by immunoSEQ multiplex PCR; TCRdb keeps only in-frame clonotypes and omits some of them. This table has approximately 390,000 clones, roughly 86% appearing once. The sequencing sample was made of PBMCs or T cells enriched from blood (not recorded which). The receptors derive from a woman aged 40 to 49 with acute COVID-19.

V usage is TRBV7-9 and J usage is TRBJ1-2; TRBD1 is a possible D gene (6 bases). Germline V gives CDR1 SEHNR, CDR2 FQNEAQ (reference sequence). V was shortened by 5 bases and J by 3 bases, with 22 bases between the two germline ends. CDR3 length: 17 residues. CDR3 residues: CASSPSGGGASHYGYTF. The CDR3 DNA reads TGTGCCAGCAGCCCCTCGGGTGGGGGCGCCTCCCACTATGGCTACACCTTC.

This CDR3 reads CASGTRQGNYEQYF. The CDR3 coding sequence is TGCGCCAGCGGTACCCGACAGGGCAACTACGAGCAGTACTTC. V is TRBV5-1 and J is TRBJ2-7, with 7 positions matching TRBD1. The CDR3 consists of 14 residues. V lost 7 bases to trimming and J lost 3 bases; unmatched junction nucleotides: 10. The germline CDR1 and CDR2 sequences are SGHRS and YFSETQ.

The V and J genes are TRBV6-5 and TRBJ1-4; D might be TRBD1 (5 bases). CDR3 length equals 13 residues. Germline lookup yields CDR1 MNHEY and CDR2 SVGAGI. V was trimmed by 10 bases and J by 3 bases, leaving 12 bases between them. This CDR3 is CATAGQANEKLFF. Here the CDR3 DNA reads TGTGCCACCGCGGGGCAGGCTAATGAAAAACTGTTTTTT.

The genes are TRBV3-1 (or the pseudogene TRBV3-2) and TRBJ2-7; a possible D gene is TRBD2 (5 bases). The germline V gene encodes CDR1 LGHDT and CDR2 YNNKEL (reference sequence). The length of the CDR3 is 16 residues. V shed 2 bases and J shed 2 bases, with 16 bases lying between them. The CDR3 is CASSQPFSGKPYEQYF. The CDR3 DNA reads TGTGCCAGCAGCCAACCCTTCAGCGGAAAGCCCTACGAGCAGTACTTC.

The sample holds one count of this clone. The chain is built from TRBV5-1 and TRBJ2-3; D gene ambiguous. Trimming removed 4 bases at V and 0 bases at J, with 9 bases between. Per the germline V gene, CDR1 is SGHRS and CDR2 is YFSETQ. The CDR3 loop spans 14 amino acids. CDR3 DNA sequence: TGCGCCAGCAGCGGCCCCTCTAGCACAGATACGCAGTATTTT. Protein product: CASSGPSSTDTQYF.

The chain combines TRBV7-9 with TRBJ1-1; 7 bases map to TRBD1. The CDR3 consists of 15 residues. Germline values: CDR1 SEHNR, CDR2 FQNEAQ (reference sequence). The junction had 13 bases not matched to a gene; V was cut back by 6 bases and J by 6 bases. The CDR3 loop is CASSKTTGSMAEAFF. The DNA for the CDR3 is TGTGCCAGCAGTAAGACGACAGGGTCTATGGCTGAAGCTTTCTTT.

The J gene is TRBJ1-4, the V gene TRBV2; no clear D gene. The CDR3 has 14 residues. Between the trimmed V and J ends, which lost 2 bases and 8 bases, there was a span of 12 bases. The germline CDR1 and CDR2 sequences are SNHLY and FYNNEI. The CDR3 region is CASSEISAGEKLFF. As DNA, the CDR3 is TGTGCCAGCAGTGAAATTAGCGCAGGAGAAAAACTGTTTTTT.

This chain links TRBV9 with TRBJ1-1, with TRBD1 identical over 9 bases. Germline CDR1 reads SGDLS; CDR2 reads YYNGEE. This CDR3 region has 15 residues. V gave up 3 bases and J gave up 4 bases; unmatched junction bases: 7. CDR3: CASSDGQGLGTEAFF. CDR3 in DNA: TGTGCCAGCAGCGACGGACAGGGGTTGGGCACTGAAGCTTTCTTT.

The V call is TRBV29-1, the J call TRBJ1-1; possible D gene TRBD1, 6 bases. This CDR3 spans 13 amino acids. CDR1 is SQVTM and CDR2 is ANQGSEA in the germline V gene. With 1 base removed from V and 7 bases from J, the gap between germline ends came to 13 bases. CDR3 nucleotides: TGCAGCGTTGAAGGTACAGGGACCGGTGAAGCTTTCTTT. Protein: CSVEGTGTGEAFF.

This clone was counted many times. This chain joins TRBV9 and TRBJ2-3, with a tentative D call TRBD1 (5 bases). The ends were cut back, 0 bases at V and 0 bases at J, with 8 bases in the middle. Germline V lookup: CDR1 SGDLS, CDR2 YYNGEE. The CDR3 extends over 15 amino acids. In nucleotides, the CDR3 is TGTGCCAGCAGCGTAGAAGGGGTCAGCACAGATACGCAGTATTTT. Translation gives CASSVEGVSTDTQYF.

The V gene is TRBV7-9, the J gene TRBJ2-5, with D maybe TRBD2 (5 bases). The V and J ends lost 5 bases and 1 base respectively, with 14 bases between them. Germline V gene data show CDR1 as SEHNR and CDR2 as FQNEAQ (reference sequence). The length of the CDR3 is 15 residues. CDR3 region: CASSPGPGSQETQYF. CDR3 nucleotide sequence: TGTGCCAGCAGCCCGGGCCCGGGGTCCCAAGAGACCCAGTACTTC.

This CDR3 is CSVEDRMEGEQYF. The DNA of the CDR3 is TGCAGCGTTGAAGATCGAATGGAGGGGGAGCAGTACTTC. This chain connects TRBV29-1 to TRBJ2-7; D may be TRBD2 (6 bases). Germline V gene lookup returns CDR1 SQVTM and CDR2 ANQGSEA. The CDR3 totals 13 residues. V was shortened by 0 bases and J by 7 bases, with 13 bases between the two germline ends.

V gene TRBV6-5 combines with J gene TRBJ1-2; 7 bases map to TRBD1. There are 15 residues in the CDR3. Per the germline V gene, CDR1 is MNHEY and CDR2 is SVGAGI. Trimming removed 0 bases from V and 3 bases from J; junction bases left unmatched: 4. CDR3 bases: TGTGCCAGCAGTTACTCGTGGACAGGCGACTATGGCTACACCTTC. Residues: CASSYSWTGDYGYTF.

CDR3 loop: CASSGQGAAGELFF. CDR3 sequence (DNA): TGTGCCAGTTCGGGACAGGGGGCTGCCGGGGAGCTGTTTTTT. This chain joins TRBV19 and TRBJ2-2; 12 bases fit TRBD1. CDR3 size: 14 residues. Germline lookup yields CDR1 LNHDA and CDR2 SQIVND (reference sequence). With 8 bases clipped from V and 6 bases from J, the junction kept 4 bases outside the gene matches.

V and J are TRBV6-1 and TRBJ1-5; possible D gene TRBD1, 6 bases. Germline loops: CDR1 MNHNS, CDR2 SASEGT. The CDR3 is 15 residues long. V lost 2 bases and J lost 4, with 12 bases in between. CDR3 nucleotide sequence: TGTGCCAGCAGTGAATTGGATCAGGGGAATCAGCCCCAGCATTTT. This sequence encodes CASSELDQGNQPQHF.

The chain combines TRBV7-9 with TRBJ2-2, with D hard to call. Germline V gene data show CDR1 as SEHNR and CDR2 as FQNEAQ (reference sequence). Trimming pared 1 base from V and 0 bases from J, leaving 12 bases between. The CDR3 length is 17 residues. The CDR3 loop is CASSLVGGQSNTGELFF. As DNA, the CDR3 is TGTGCCAGCAGCTTAGTAGGTGGGCAGTCGAACACCGGGGAGCTGTTTTTT. The full variable domain, its missing parts supplied by reference TRBV7-9 and TRBJ2-2, is DTGVSQNPRHKITKRGQNVTFRCDPISEHNRLYWYRQTLGQGPEFLTYFQNEAQLEKSRLLSDRFSAERPKGSFSTLEIQRTEQGDSAMYLCASSLVGGQSNTGELFFGEGSRLTVL.

This clone has a single count. The chain uses TRBV2 and TRBJ1-5; TRBD1 is a possible D gene (5 bases). V lost 5 bases and J 1 base, leaving 12 bases between the germline ends. In germline, CDR1 is SNHLY, CDR2 FYNNEI. The CDR3 is 15 amino acids. The CDR3 is CASSKNDRSNQPQHF. The CDR3 DNA is TGTGCCAGCAGTAAAAATGACAGAAGCAATCAGCCCCAGCATTTT.

The rearrangement uses TRBV19 and TRBJ1-4; D is ambiguous. V lost 3 bases, J lost 5 bases, and 4 bases lay in between. This CDR3 comprises 12 residues. CDR1 LNHDA and CDR2 SQIVND come from the germline V gene (reference sequence). The CDR3 region has the DNA TGTGCCAGTAGTATCAGGAATGAAAAACTGTTTTTT. It yields the protein CASSIRNEKLFF.

This rearrangement joins TRBV5-6 to TRBJ1-1, with TRBD1 identical over 9 bases. The CDR3 is made up of 14 amino acids. Germline lookup yields CDR1 SGHDT and CDR2 YYEEEE. With 5 bases clipped from V and 7 bases from J, the junction kept 9 bases outside the gene matches. This CDR3 reads CASRWGTGIGEAFF. CDR3 bases: TGTGCCAGCAGGTGGGGGACAGGGATAGGTGAAGCTTTCTTT.

The V call is TRBV29-1, the J call TRBJ2-5; 9 bases are shared with TRBD1. The germline V gene encodes CDR1 SQVTM and CDR2 ANQGSEA. V was pared by 7 bases and J by 4 bases, with 7 bases of the junction left unmatched. CDR3 length equals 13 residues. CDR3 DNA sequence: TGCAGCGCCCCGGGACAGGGAGGAGAGACCCAGTACTTC. Residues: CSAPGQGGETQYF. Complete variable domain (other parts from reference TRBV29-1 and TRBJ2-5): SAVISQKPSRDICQRGTSLTIQCQVDSQVTMMFWYRQQPGQSLTLIATANQGSEATYESGFVIDKFPISRPNLTFSTLTVSNMSPEDSSIYLCSAPGQGGETQYFGPGTRLLVL.

V usage is TRBV5-1 and J usage is TRBJ2-3, with 9 bases lining up with TRBD2. Losses at the gene ends were 0 bases for V and 2 bases for J; bases not matched to a gene: 7. In germline, CDR1 is SGHRS, CDR2 YFSETQ. The CDR3 runs 17 residues. CDR3 loop: CASSLGQRGDLTDTQYF. The CDR3 nucleotides are TGCGCCAGCAGCTTGGGGCAGCGGGGGGACCTCACAGATACGCAGTATTTT.

The V and J genes are TRBV12-1 and TRBJ1-6; the D call of TRBD1 is as the table states it, not checked on the DNA. TRBV12-1 is reported as a pseudogene. The CDR3 has 17 residues. The CDR3 nucleotides read TGTGCCAGCAGCGCGACAGGGCACAGCTCCTATAATTCACCCCTCCACTTT. As protein: CASSATGHSSYNSPLHF.

The chain is built from TRBV3-1 (or the pseudogene TRBV3-2) and TRBJ1-2, with D unresolved. V was shortened by 1 base and J by 4 bases, with 7 bases between the two germline ends. The CDR3 runs 13 residues. Germline lookup yields CDR1 LGHDT and CDR2 YNNKEL (reference sequence). CDR3 bases: TGTGCCAGCAGCCAAGCGCGGCCCTATGGCTACACCTTC. Translated, it gives CASSQARPYGYTF.

Details on this clone: Other nucleotide sequences in the sample specify the same CDR3. The chain combines TRBV5-1 with TRBJ1-1; 9 nucleotides match TRBD1. V lost 3 bases and J lost 5; bases outside the gene matches: 5. This CDR3 spans 14 amino acids. Germline V gene sequence: CDR1 SGHRS, CDR2 YFSETQ. The CDR3 DNA is TGCGCCAGCAGCTCGGGACAGGGAAGGACTGAAGCTTTCTTT. Its translation: CASSSGQGRTEAFF.

This chain connects TRBV11-2 to TRBJ1-3; D is unresolved. V gave up 4 bases and J gave up 8 bases, with 15 bases separating them. This CDR3 region has 14 residues. From germline, CDR1 is SGHAT and CDR2 FQNNGV. CDR3 protein: CASSSPMAGDTIYF. CDR3 DNA sequence: TGTGCCAGCAGCTCCCCTATGGCAGGCGACACCATATATTTT.

The chain couples TRBV2 to TRBJ2-5; no definite D call. V gave up 1 base and J gave up 1 base, with 10 bases separating them. The CDR3 has 15 amino acids. Germline V gives CDR1 SNHLY, CDR2 FYNNEI. CDR3 sequence: CASSEELGTQETQYF. The CDR3 coding sequence is TGTGCCAGCAGTGAAGAGCTGGGCACCCAAGAGACCCAGTACTTC. The whole variable domain, filled in from reference TRBV2 and TRBJ2-5, reads EPEVTQTPSHQVTQMGQEVILRCVPISNHLYFYWYRQILGQKVEFLVSFYNNEISEKSEIFDDQFSVERPDGSNFTLKIRSTKLEDSAMYFCASSEELGTQETQYFGPGTRLLVL.

V usage is TRBV6-5 and J usage is TRBJ1-3, with D unclear. Germline-derived CDR1 and CDR2 are MNHEY and SVGAGI. The CDR3 contains 13 residues. Trimming took off 10 bases at V and 0 bases at J, with 10 bases between the two ends. The CDR3 sequence is CATRFPSGNTIYF. The CDR3 region has the DNA TGTGCCACTCGGTTCCCCTCTGGAAACACCATATATTTT.